The clone carrying this T cell receptor (beta chain) was found a few times. Per germline, CDR1 LNHDA and CDR2 SQIVND (reference sequence). The CDR3 runs 15 residues. The V end lost 6 bases, the J end lost 3 bases, and 16 bases lay between the germline ends. As for time point: newly diagnosed GD, antithyroid drugs for less than 3 months. PBMCs were the source of the RNA used for TCR sequencing. The sample comes from a study of regulatory T cells in long-lasting Graves disease. Researchers made TCR beta libraries by using iRepertoire HTBI primers and running Arm-PCR on CDR3 regions. TCRdb analysed the multiplex PCR reads with MiXCR anew, one entry per CDR3 protein. Counted here are hundreds of thousands of distinct CDR3 sequences, about a sixth occurring once; the ten biggest clones make up 25% to 30%. This sample was shared with a second study, whose subject was T cells in Graves' hyperthyroidism and ophthalmopathy.

The clonotype comes from a man aged 40-49 years with Graves disease. This rearrangement joins TRBV19 to TRBJ2-3, with TRBD1 as a possible D gene (6 bases). The source was peripheral blood mononuclear cells (PBMCs), collected at new diagnosis, from a patient treated with antithyroid drugs. CDR3 coding DNA: TGTGCCAGTAGCCAACGACCACAGGGAACAGATACGCAGTATTTT. Residues: CASSQRPQGTDTQYF. The entire variable domain, with the rest obtained from reference TRBV19 and TRBJ2-3, is as follows: DGGITQSPKYLFRKEGQNVTLSCEQNLNHDAMYWYRQDPGQGLRLIYYSQIVNDFQKGDIAEGYSVSREKKESFPLTVTSAQKNPTAFYLCASSQRPQGTDTQYFGPGTRLTVL.